This TCR beta chain was sequenced in a study of blood T cell repertoires in COVID-19. As for the study in general: Italy, Spain and the United States were the sources of the convalescent and acute COVID-19 samples. T cells, B-cell-depleted T cells, or PBMCs supplied cDNA or gDNA.

Deletions cut 3 bases from V and 2 bases from J, with 14 bases between. Germline lookup yields CDR1 SGDLS and CDR2 YYNGEE. The CDR3 has 15 residues. The authors' processing: The authors estimated nucleated cell counts from reference gene primer amplification. Some clones are missing from TCRdb's copy, which holds only in-frame ones; the method was immunoSEQ multiplex PCR. V and J calls plus clone size are reproduced from that table; the DNA served to infer D and trimming. The table includes 250,000 or so clones, around 88% detected once. The source material was peripheral blood. The rearrangement joins TRBV9 to TRBJ2-5; D is undetermined. This clonotype originated in a man of 80 years or more with acute or convalescent COVID-19. The CDR3 protein is CASSAIPGPQETQYF. In DNA, the CDR3 is TGTGCCAGCAGCGCCATTCCGGGTCCTCAAGAGACCCAGTACTTC.